The 28 T cell receptor beta chains below come from one sample, sequenced in a study of blood T cells in healthy people across ages. Alongside a J-beta primer mix, a sample-barcoded 5' primer served in a second PCR lasting about 6 to 11 cycles. TCRdb recomputed calls from the 5' RACE reads with MiXCR, one row per CDR3 protein. The table shows roughly 1.5 million distinct CDR3 sequences, with approximately 39% occurring only once. The specimen was blood. The receptors originated from a woman aged 18-29 years in good health.

The chain couples TRBV4-3 to TRBJ1-3; D gene ambiguous. The CDR3 extends over 16 amino acids. Trimming removed 0 bases at V and 4 bases at J, with 13 bases between. Germline V gene lookup returns CDR1 LGHNA and CDR2 YSLEER. Here the CDR3 DNA reads TGCGCCAGCAGCCAAGAGGTCTGGGTAGCGGGAAACACCATATATTTT. Residues: CASSQEVWVAGNTIYF.

This rearrangement joins TRBV11-2 to TRBJ2-3; 7 bases are shared with TRBD1. Trimming at V came to 5 bases and at J to 0 bases, leaving 5 bases not matched to a gene. The CDR3 has 15 amino acids. From germline, CDR1 is SGHAT and CDR2 FQNNGV. CDR3 DNA: TGTGCCAGCAGCCCAAACAGGGGTAGCACAGATACGCAGTATTTT. Encoded protein: CASSPNRGSTDTQYF.

J is TRBJ1-2 and V is TRBV7-9; possibly TRBD1 for D (5 bases). Germline CDR1 reads SEHNR; CDR2 reads FQNEAQ (reference sequence). The CDR3 has 15 amino acids. Trimming shortened V by 0 bases and J by 4 bases, and 12 bases separated the two germline ends. This CDR3 reads CASSLAMGGSYGYTF. The CDR3 DNA sequence: TGTGCCAGCAGCTTAGCGATGGGGGGATCCTATGGCTACACCTTC.

The chain recombines TRBV27 with TRBJ1-2; no clear D gene. V dropped 5 bases and J dropped 3 bases, with 13 bases sitting between them. Germline V CDR1 and CDR2: MNHEY, SMNVEV (reference sequence). The CDR3 spans 14 residues. Here the CDR3 DNA reads TGTGCCAGCAGTCCTCTTCAGGATCACTATGGCTACACCTTC. Translation: CASSPLQDHYGYTF.

This clonotype was picked up a small number of times. The J gene is TRBJ2-1, the V gene TRBV7-2; D unresolved. Between the trimmed V and J ends, which lost 1 base and 9 bases, there was a span of 7 bases. Looked up from germline, CDR1 is SGHTA and CDR2 is FQGNSA. This CDR3 has 12 amino acids. The CDR3 is CASSLEWGEQFF. The CDR3 DNA is TGTGCCAGCAGCTTAGAATGGGGTGAGCAGTTCTTC.

This chain joins TRBV12-3 or TRBV12-4 and TRBJ2-3; 7 nucleotides align to TRBD1. The trim removed 5 bases at V and 2 bases at J, leaving 7 bases unmatched. The CDR3 covers 15 residues. The CDR3 reads CASSPPGTVTDTQYF. DNA for the CDR3: TGTGCCAGCAGTCCTCCCGGGACAGTCACAGATACGCAGTATTTT.

The CDR3 region is CASGLYSYNEQFF. CDR3 coding DNA: TGTGCTAGTGGTTTGTACAGTTACAATGAGCAGTTCTTC. The V call is TRBV12-5, the J call TRBJ2-1; D is uncertain. The CDR3 is made up of 13 amino acids. Germline CDR1 reads LGHNT; CDR2 reads FRNRAP. V was trimmed by 2 bases and J by 4 bases, leaving 6 bases between them. Full variable domain (missing parts from reference TRBV12-5 and TRBJ2-1): DARVTQTPRHKVTEMGQEVTMRCQPILGHNTVFWYRQTMMQGLELLAYFRNRAPLDDSGMPKDRFSAEMPDATLATLKIQPSEPRDSAVYFCASGLYSYNEQFFGPGTRLTVL.

This sequence joins TRBV6-1 and TRBJ2-5; D is unresolved. The CDR3 extends over 15 amino acids. Germline CDR1 reads MNHNS; CDR2 reads SASEGT. V was clipped by 0 bases and J by 3 bases, with 11 bases between them. DNA for the CDR3: TGTGCCAGCAGTGAAGCCGTACAGAGAAAAGAGACCCAGTACTTC. Protein product: CASSEAVQRKETQYF.

This clonotype was seen only a few times. This chain joins TRBV5-6 and TRBJ1-5, with D perhaps TRBD1 (6 bases). The CDR3 totals 15 residues. V was trimmed by 4 bases and J by 5 bases, leaving 16 bases between them. Germline V gives CDR1 SGHDT, CDR2 YYEEEE. The CDR3 spells CASSLGTNIYQPQHF. The CDR3 DNA sequence: TGTGCCAGCAGCCTTGGGACAAACATCTATCAGCCCCAGCATTTT.

This chain links TRBV6-6 with TRBJ2-2; the D gene could be TRBD1 or TRBD2 (5 bases each). Between the trimmed V and J ends, which lost 0 bases and 5 bases, there was a span of 10 bases. Germline assignment: CDR1 MNHNY and CDR2 SVGAGI (reference sequence). The CDR3 sequence is 15 residues long. CDR3 DNA: TGTGCCAGCAGTTACTCGAGAGGGGTGACCGGGGAGCTGTTTTTT. Translating gives CASSYSRGVTGELFF.

This clonotype was found a few times. This chain links TRBV2 with TRBJ2-1, with 10 nucleotides matching TRBD2. The V segment lost 0 bases and the J segment 5 bases; nucleotides outside the gene matches: 7. The germline V gene has CDR1 SNHLY and CDR2 FYNNEI. The CDR3 loop spans 17 amino acids. The CDR3 here is CASSEALQGTSDNEQFF. The CDR3 nucleotides are TGTGCCAGCAGTGAAGCGCTTCAGGGGACTAGCGACAATGAGCAGTTCTTC.

This chain uses TRBV7-9 with TRBJ1-1; 7 bases match TRBD1. Germline CDR1 and CDR2: SEHNR and FQNEAQ (reference sequence). V was pared by 3 bases and J by 1 base, with 8 bases of the junction left unmatched. CDR3 size: 16 residues. In DNA form, the CDR3 reads TGTGCCAGCAGCTTGGGGGAAGGGGGCAGGAACACTGAAGCTTTCTTT. The encoded protein is CASSLGEGGRNTEAFF.

The CDR3 sequence is CASSLEGLAYNEQFF. Written as DNA, the CDR3 is TGCGCCAGCAGCTTAGAGGGCTTGGCCTACAATGAGCAGTTCTTC. The chain is built from TRBV5-1 and TRBJ2-1; maybe TRBD2 (5 bases). The CDR3 is 15 residues long. Germline CDR1 and CDR2: SGHRS and YFSETQ. Trimming removed 2 bases from V and 2 bases from J, with 11 bases in between.

This clonotype was counted only a few times. J is TRBJ1-1 and V is TRBV9, with TRBD1 identical over 9 bases. This CDR3 region has 14 residues. The junction had 8 bases not matched to a gene; V was cut back by 0 bases and J by 11 bases. From germline, CDR1 is SGDLS and CDR2 YYNGEE. In DNA form, the CDR3 reads TGTGCCAGCAGCGTAGAGTCAAGGGACAGGGACGCTTTCTTT. Amino acids: CASSVESRDRDAFF. Using reference TRBV9 and TRBJ1-1 for the parts outside the CDR3, the full variable domain is DSGVTQTPKHLITATGQRVTLRCSPRSGDLSVYWYQQSLDQGLQFLIQYYNGEERAKGNILERFSAQQFPDLHSELNLSSLELGDSALYFCASSVESRDRDAFFGQGTRLTVV.

The chain recombines TRBV27 with TRBJ2-1, with D hard to call. The DNA end is more similar to TRBJ2-7, so the J call may be wrong. The CDR3 spans 13 residues. Germline V CDR1 and CDR2: MNHEY, SMNVEV (reference sequence). The CDR3 here is CASSLSEINEQYF. For the CDR3, the DNA is TGTGCCAGCAGTTTATCGGAGATTAACGAGCAGTACTTC.

This chain connects TRBV5-1 to TRBJ1-4, with D unresolved. The V end was cut by 4 bases, the J end by 2 bases, with 12 bases between. The CDR3 loop spans 15 amino acids. Germline CDR1 and CDR2: SGHRS and YFSETQ. CDR3 nucleotides: TGCGCCAGCAGCCGCGAGGGATCCACTAATGAAAAACTGTTTTTT. It specifies CASSREGSTNEKLFF.

This clonotype has just a few counts. This chain joins TRBV9 and TRBJ1-1; a weak D match, TRBD1 (5 bases). With 0 bases removed from V and 1 base from J, the gap between germline ends came to 16 bases. The germline V gene encodes CDR1 SGDLS and CDR2 YYNGEE. This CDR3 region has 17 residues. For the CDR3, the DNA is TGTGCCAGCAGCGTAGTAGTCCTAGGGGATCCGAACACTGAAGCTTTCTTT. Amino acids: CASSVVVLGDPNTEAFF. The full variable domain, rest sourced from reference TRBV9 and TRBJ1-1, is DSGVTQTPKHLITATGQRVTLRCSPRSGDLSVYWYQQSLDQGLQFLIQYYNGEERAKGNILERFSAQQFPDLHSELNLSSLELGDSALYFCASSVVVLGDPNTEAFFGQGTRLTVV.

This clonotype was observed a few times. DNA for the CDR3: TGTGCCCCCAGGCCAGGGGTGCATCAGCCCCAGCATTTT. Translating gives CAPRPGVHQPQHF. This sequence joins TRBV11-2 and TRBJ1-5; TRBD1 might be the D (6 bases). CDR1 and CDR2 (germline): SGHAT, FQNNGV. CDR3 size: 13 residues. Trimming left V 11 bases short and J 5 bases short, with 16 bases between.

This clonotype occurred many times. The chain uses TRBV20-1 and TRBJ2-3; D gene ambiguous. The CDR3 spans 10 residues. CDR1 and CDR2 from the germline V gene are DFQATT and SNEGSKA (reference sequence). The V gene lost 3 bases and the J gene lost 4 bases, with 2 bases spanning the gap. DNA for the CDR3: TGCAGTGCTAGGGCAGATACGCAGTATTTT. Protein sequence: CSARADTQYF.

Concerning this clonotype itself: An end of the junction differs from the germline gene, which may be a read error. V is TRBV12-3 or TRBV12-4 and J is TRBJ2-3; TRBD1 matches at 10 bases. CDR3 length: 14 residues. This chain's CDR3 is CASSARTGGDTEYF. Written as DNA, the CDR3 is TGTGCCAGCAGTGCTCGGACAGGGGGAGATACGGAGTATTTT.

The rearrangement uses TRBV9 and TRBJ1-1; D ambiguous. The CDR3 totals 14 residues. V was trimmed by 4 bases and J by 0 bases, leaving 10 bases between them. Germline V CDR1 and CDR2: SGDLS, YYNGEE. CDR3 sequence (DNA): TGTGCCAGCAGCTTGGAGTTCATGAACACTGAAGCTTTCTTT. It specifies CASSLEFMNTEAFF.

This CDR3 reads CAWSVSWSAYEQYF. CDR3 DNA: TGTGCCTGGAGTGTAAGTTGGTCCGCCTACGAGCAGTACTTC. The J gene is TRBJ2-7, the V gene TRBV30; D unresolved. The CDR3 is 14 amino acids. Trimming cost V 0 bases and J 2 bases, with 11 bases left between them. The germline gives CDR1 GTSNPN, CDR2 SVGIG (reference sequence).

V and J are TRBV10-3 and TRBJ1-1; D unclear. The germline CDR1 and CDR2 sequences are ENHRY and SYGVKD. V gave up 11 bases and J gave up 3 bases, with 16 bases separating them. This CDR3 comprises 13 residues. The CDR3 here is CAVTSWADTEAFF. CDR3 bases: TGTGCCGTTACGTCCTGGGCGGACACTGAAGCTTTCTTT.

The gene calls are TRBV7-2 and TRBJ2-1; the match to TRBD2 covers 7 bases. The CDR3 length is 13 residues. The germline V gene has CDR1 SGHTA and CDR2 FQGNSA. The V gene end was trimmed by 6 bases and the J gene end by 9 bases; junction bases not matched to a gene: 8. For the CDR3, the DNA is TGTGCCAGCAGACCCGGGACTAAGGTTGAGCAGTTCTTC. This translates into CASRPGTKVEQFF.

The rearrangement joins TRBV14 to TRBJ2-1; D is unresolved. Germline lookup yields CDR1 SGHDN and CDR2 FVKESK. There are 13 residues in the CDR3. V lost 1 base to trimming and J lost 10 bases, with 11 bases between them. CDR3 loop: CASSQVVVPEQFF. The CDR3, as DNA: TGTGCCAGCAGCCAAGTAGTAGTCCCGGAGCAGTTCTTC. Based on the CDR3 plus reference TRBV14 and TRBJ2-1, the full variable domain is EAGVTQFPSHSVIEKGQTVTLRCDPISGHDNLYWYRRVMGKEIKFLLHFVKESKQDESGMPNNRFLAERTGGTYSTLKVQPAELEDSGVYFCASSQVVVPEQFFGPGTRLTVL.

In its sample, this clonotype was seen a few times. The rearrangement links TRBV29-1 to TRBJ1-5; D unclear. CDR1 is SQVTM, CDR2 ANQGSEA, per germline. The CDR3 contains 15 residues. The V gene lost 4 bases and the J gene lost 0 bases, with 13 bases spanning the gap. CDR3 region: CSVVLGQNSNQPQHF. CDR3 nucleotide sequence: TGCAGCGTTGTTCTCGGGCAGAATAGCAATCAGCCCCAGCATTTT.

V gene TRBV7-8 combines with J gene TRBJ2-1; 11 bases line up with TRBD2. Germline CDR1 SGHVS, CDR2 FQNEAQ. The CDR3 loop spans 16 amino acids. The J segment lost 6 bases and the V segment lost 5 bases, leaving 9 bases of the junction unmatched. The CDR3 sequence is CASSISGRAVRNEQFF. The CDR3 nucleotides are TGTGCCAGCAGCATTAGCGGGAGGGCCGTCCGCAATGAGCAGTTCTTC.

The gene calls are TRBV30 and TRBJ1-1, with D possibly TRBD1 on 5 matching bases. The CDR3 totals 11 residues. The V gene's germline CDR1 is GTSNPN and CDR2 SVGIG (reference sequence). The ends were cut back, 0 bases at V and 11 bases at J, with 10 bases in the middle. Here the CDR3 reads CAWSVGGYAFF. CDR3 coding DNA: TGTGCCTGGAGTGTGGGGGGGTATGCTTTCTTT.